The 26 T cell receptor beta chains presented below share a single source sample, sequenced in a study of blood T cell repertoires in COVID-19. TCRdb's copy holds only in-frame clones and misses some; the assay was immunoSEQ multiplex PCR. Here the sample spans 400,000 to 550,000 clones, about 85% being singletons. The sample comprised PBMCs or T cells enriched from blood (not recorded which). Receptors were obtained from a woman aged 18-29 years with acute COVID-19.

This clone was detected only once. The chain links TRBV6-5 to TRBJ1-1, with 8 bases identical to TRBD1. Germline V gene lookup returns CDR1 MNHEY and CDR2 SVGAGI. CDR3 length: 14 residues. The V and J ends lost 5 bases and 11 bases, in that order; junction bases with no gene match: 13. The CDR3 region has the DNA TGTGCCAGCAGTCCTAGGACAGGGACACGGGGGGCTTTCTTT. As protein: CASSPRTGTRGAFF.

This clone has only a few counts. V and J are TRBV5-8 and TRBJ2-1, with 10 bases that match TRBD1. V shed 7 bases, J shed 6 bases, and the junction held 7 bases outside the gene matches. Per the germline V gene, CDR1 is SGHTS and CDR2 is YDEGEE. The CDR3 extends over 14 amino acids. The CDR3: CASDRDRGRNEQFF. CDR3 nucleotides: TGTGCCAGCGATCGGGACAGGGGACGCAATGAGCAGTTCTTC. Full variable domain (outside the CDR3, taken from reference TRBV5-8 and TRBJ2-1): EAGVTQSPTHLIKTRGQQATLRCSPISGHTSVYWYQQALGLGLQFLLWYDEGEERNRGNFPPRFSGRQFPNYSSELNVNALELEDSALYLCASDRDRGRNEQFFGPGTRLTVL.

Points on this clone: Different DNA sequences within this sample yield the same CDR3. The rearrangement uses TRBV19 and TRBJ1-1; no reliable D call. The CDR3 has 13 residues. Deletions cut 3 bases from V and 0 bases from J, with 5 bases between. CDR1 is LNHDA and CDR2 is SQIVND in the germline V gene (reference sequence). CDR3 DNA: TGTGCCAGTAGTATCCGGGTGAACACTGAAGCTTTCTTT. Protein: CASSIRVNTEAFF.

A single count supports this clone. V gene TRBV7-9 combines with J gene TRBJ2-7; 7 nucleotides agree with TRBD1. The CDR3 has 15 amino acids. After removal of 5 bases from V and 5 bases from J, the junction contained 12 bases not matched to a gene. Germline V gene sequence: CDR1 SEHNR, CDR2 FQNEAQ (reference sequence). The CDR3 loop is CASSITTGPRDEQYF. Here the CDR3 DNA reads TGTGCCAGCAGCATCACGACAGGGCCAAGGGACGAGCAGTACTTC.

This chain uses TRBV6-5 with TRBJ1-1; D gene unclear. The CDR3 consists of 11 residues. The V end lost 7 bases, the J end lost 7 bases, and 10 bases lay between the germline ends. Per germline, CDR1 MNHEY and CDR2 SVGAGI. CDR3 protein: CASTGPFEAFF. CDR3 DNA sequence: TGTGCCAGCACTGGGCCGTTTGAAGCTTTCTTT.

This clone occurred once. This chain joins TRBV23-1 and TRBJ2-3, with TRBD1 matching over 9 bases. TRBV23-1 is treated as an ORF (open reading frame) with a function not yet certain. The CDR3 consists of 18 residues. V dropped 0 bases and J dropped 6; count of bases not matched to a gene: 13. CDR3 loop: CASSQSRGQGGLMDTQYF. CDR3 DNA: TGCGCCAGCAGTCAATCGAGGGGACAGGGAGGGCTTATGGATACGCAGTATTTT.

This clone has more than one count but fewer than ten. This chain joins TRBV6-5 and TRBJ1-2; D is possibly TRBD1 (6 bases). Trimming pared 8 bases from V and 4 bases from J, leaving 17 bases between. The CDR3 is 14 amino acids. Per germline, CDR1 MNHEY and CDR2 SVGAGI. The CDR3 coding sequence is TGTGCCAGCGCCCGGGACACTACCCCCTATGGCTACACCTTC. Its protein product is CASARDTTPYGYTF.

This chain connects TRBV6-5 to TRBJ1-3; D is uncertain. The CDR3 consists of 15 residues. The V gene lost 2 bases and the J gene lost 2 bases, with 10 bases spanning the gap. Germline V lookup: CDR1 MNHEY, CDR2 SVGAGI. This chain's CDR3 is CASSYGRAAGNTIYF. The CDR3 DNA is TGTGCCAGCAGTTACGGGAGGGCGGCTGGAAACACCATATATTTT.

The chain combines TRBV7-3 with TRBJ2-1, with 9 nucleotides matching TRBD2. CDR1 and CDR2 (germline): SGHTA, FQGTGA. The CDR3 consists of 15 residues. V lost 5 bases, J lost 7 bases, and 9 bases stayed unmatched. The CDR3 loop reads CASSTRLAARNEQFF. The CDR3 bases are TGTGCCAGCAGCACCCGACTAGCGGCAAGGAATGAGCAGTTCTTC.

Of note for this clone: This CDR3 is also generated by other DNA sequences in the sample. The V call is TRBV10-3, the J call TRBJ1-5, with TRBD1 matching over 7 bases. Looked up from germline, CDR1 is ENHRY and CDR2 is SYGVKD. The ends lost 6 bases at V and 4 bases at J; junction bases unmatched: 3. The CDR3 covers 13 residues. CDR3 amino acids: CAIRGQSNQPQHF. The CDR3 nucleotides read TGTGCCATCAGGGGACAGTCGAATCAGCCCCAGCATTTT.

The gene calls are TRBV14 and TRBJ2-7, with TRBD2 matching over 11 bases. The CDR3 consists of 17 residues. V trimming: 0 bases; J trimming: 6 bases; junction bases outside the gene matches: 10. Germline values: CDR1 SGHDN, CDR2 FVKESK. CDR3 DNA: TGTGCCAGCAGCCAAGATATAACTAGCGGGAGTAAAGGCGAGCAGTACTTC. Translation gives CASSQDITSGSKGEQYF.

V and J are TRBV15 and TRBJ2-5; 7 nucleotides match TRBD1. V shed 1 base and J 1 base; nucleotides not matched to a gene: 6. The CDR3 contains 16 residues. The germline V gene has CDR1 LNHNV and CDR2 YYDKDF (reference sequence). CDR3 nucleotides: TGTGCCACCAGCAGAGGCCGGGGACAGTCCCAAGAGACCCAGTACTTC. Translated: CATSRGRGQSQETQYF.

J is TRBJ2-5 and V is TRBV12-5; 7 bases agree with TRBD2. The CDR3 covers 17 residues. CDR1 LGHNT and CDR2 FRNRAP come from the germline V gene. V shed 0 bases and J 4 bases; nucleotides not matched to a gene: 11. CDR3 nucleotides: TGTGCTAGTGGTTTGGTATTCGGGGGGACCCAGCGAGAGACCCAGTACTTC. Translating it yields CASGLVFGGTQRETQYF.

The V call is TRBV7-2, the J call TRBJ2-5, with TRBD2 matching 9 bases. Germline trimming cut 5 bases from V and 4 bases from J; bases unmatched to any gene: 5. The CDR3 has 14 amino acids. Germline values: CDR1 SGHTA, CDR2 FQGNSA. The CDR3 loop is CASSKGLAGETQYF. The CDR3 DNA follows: TGTGCCAGCAGCAAGGGACTAGCTGGAGAGACCCAGTACTTC.

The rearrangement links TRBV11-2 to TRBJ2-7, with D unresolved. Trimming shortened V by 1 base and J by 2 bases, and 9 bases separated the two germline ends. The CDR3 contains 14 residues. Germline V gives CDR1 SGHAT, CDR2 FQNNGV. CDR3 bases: TGTGCCAGCAGCTTAGGTGGCCTTCCCTACGAGCAGTACTTC. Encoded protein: CASSLGGLPYEQYF.

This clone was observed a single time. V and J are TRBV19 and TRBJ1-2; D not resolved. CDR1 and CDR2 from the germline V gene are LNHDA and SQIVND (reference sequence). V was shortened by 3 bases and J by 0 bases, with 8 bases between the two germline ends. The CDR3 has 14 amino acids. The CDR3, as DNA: TGTGCCAGTAGTATTGTACAGTCTAACTATGGCTACACCTTC. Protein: CASSIVQSNYGYTF. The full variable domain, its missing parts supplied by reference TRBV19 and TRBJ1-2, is DGGITQSPKYLFRKEGQNVTLSCEQNLNHDAMYWYRQDPGQGLRLIYYSQIVNDFQKGDIAEGYSVSREKKESFPLTVTSAQKNPTAFYLCASSIVQSNYGYTFGSGTRLTVV.

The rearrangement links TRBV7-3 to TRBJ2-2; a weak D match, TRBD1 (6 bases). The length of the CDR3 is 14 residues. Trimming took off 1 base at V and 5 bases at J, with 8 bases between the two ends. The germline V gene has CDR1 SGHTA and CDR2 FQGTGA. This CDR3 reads CASSLIQGTGELFF. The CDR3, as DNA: TGTGCCAGCAGCTTAATACAGGGAACCGGGGAGCTGTTTTTT. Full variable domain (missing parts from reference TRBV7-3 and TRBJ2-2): GAGVSQTPSNKVTEKGKYVELRCDPISGHTALYWYRQSLGQGPEFLIYFQGTGAADDSGLPNDRFFAVRPEGSVSTLKIQRTERGDSAVYLCASSLIQGTGELFFGEGSRLTVL.

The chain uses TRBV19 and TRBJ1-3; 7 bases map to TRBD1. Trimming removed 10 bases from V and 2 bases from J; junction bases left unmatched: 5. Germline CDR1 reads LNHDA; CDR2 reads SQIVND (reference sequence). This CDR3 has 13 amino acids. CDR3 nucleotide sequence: TGTGCCAACCTCGACAGGGCTGGAAACACCATATATTTT. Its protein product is CANLDRAGNTIYF. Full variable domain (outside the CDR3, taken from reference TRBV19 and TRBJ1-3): DGGITQSPKYLFRKEGQNVTLSCEQNLNHDAMYWYRQDPGQGLRLIYYSQIVNDFQKGDIAEGYSVSREKKESFPLTVTSAQKNPTAFYLCANLDRAGNTIYFGEGSWLTVV.

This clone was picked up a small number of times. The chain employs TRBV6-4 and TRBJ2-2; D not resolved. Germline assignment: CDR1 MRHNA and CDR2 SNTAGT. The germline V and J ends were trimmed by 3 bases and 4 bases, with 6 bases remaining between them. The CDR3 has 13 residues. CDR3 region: CASSDTATGELFF. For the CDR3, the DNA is TGTGCCAGCAGTGATACAGCCACCGGGGAGCTGTTTTTT.

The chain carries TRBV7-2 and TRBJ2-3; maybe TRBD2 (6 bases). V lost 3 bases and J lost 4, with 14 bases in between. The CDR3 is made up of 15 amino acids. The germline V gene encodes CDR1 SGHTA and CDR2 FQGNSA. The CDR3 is CASSFSSAGSDTQYF. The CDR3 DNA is TGTGCCAGCAGCTTTTCTAGCGCGGGATCAGATACGCAGTATTTT.

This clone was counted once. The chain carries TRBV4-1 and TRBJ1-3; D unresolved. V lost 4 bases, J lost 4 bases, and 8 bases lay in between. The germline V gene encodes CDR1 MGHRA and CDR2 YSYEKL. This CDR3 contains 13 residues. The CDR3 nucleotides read TGCGCCAGCAGCCCAGTTTACGGAAACACCATATATTTT. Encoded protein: CASSPVYGNTIYF.

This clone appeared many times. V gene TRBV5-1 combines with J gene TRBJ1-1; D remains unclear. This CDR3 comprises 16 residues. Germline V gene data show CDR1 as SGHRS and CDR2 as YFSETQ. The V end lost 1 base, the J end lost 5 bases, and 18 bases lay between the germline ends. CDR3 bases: TGCGCCAGCAGCTTGCAGCAGACTCACTCAAGTACTGAAGCTTTCTTT. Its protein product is CASSLQQTHSSTEAFF.

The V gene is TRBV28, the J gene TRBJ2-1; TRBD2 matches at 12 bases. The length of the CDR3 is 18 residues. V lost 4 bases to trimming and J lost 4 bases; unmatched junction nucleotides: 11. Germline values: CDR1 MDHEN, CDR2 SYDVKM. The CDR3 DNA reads TGTGCCAGCAGTTCGGCTCCTCTAGCGGGGGGGCCTTACAATGAGCAGTTCTTC. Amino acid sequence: CASSSAPLAGGPYNEQFF. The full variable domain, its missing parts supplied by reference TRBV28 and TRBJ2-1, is DVKVTQSSRYLVKRTGEKVFLECVQDMDHENMFWYRQDPGLGLRLIYFSYDVKMKEKGDIPEGYSVSREKKERFSLILESASTNQTSMYLCASSSAPLAGGPYNEQFFGPGTRLTVL.

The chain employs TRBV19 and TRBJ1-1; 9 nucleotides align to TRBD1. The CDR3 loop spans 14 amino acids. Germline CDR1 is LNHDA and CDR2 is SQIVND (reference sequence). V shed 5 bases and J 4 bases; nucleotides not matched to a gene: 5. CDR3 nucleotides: TGTGCCAGTAGTCCGGGACAGGGCAGCACTGAAGCTTTCTTT. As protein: CASSPGQGSTEAFF.

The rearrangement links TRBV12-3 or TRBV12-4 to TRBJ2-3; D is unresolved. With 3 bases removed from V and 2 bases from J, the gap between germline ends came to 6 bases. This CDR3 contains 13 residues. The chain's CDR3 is CASSLQITDTQYF. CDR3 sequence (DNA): TGTGCCAGCAGTTTGCAGATCACAGATACGCAGTATTTT.

In nucleotides, the CDR3 is TGTGCCAGCAGCCACCGTTCAGGGATCGCCTACAATGAGCAGTTCTTC. It specifies CASSHRSGIAYNEQFF. The chain links TRBV7-9 to TRBJ2-1; tentative D call: TRBD1 (5 bases). CDR3 length: 16 amino acids. Trimming left V 5 bases short and J 2 bases short, with 16 bases between. CDR1 is SEHNR and CDR2 is FQNEAQ in the germline V gene (reference sequence).